This entry is about one TCR beta chain. Its cognate antigen is unknown. The study ran its PCR with 60 Vbeta and 13 Jbeta primers. Original processing methods: About 10 million of tens of millions of unique TCR beta chains were shared, per a later count. The assay was immunoSEQ multiplex PCR, and TCRdb's table has in-frame clones only and misses some. D and trimming come from the DNA, and the V and J calls and clone size come from that table. Its clone listing holds approximately 80,000 clones. This specimen belongs to a study of cytomegalovirus exposure and HLA in healthy donors. Germline V gives CDR1 SQVTM, CDR2 ANQGSEA. V shed 7 bases, J shed 8 bases, and the junction held 8 bases outside the gene matches. This CDR3 region has 12 residues. Broader study findings: The classifier reportedly diagnosed cytomegalovirus status with high specificity and sensitivity. According to an earlier analysis, most TCR beta V segments yielded productive rearrangements about 87% or about 30% of the time. Some V segments (TRBV6-2 and TRBV6-3 among them) were excluded as indistinguishable.

The TCR originated in a woman in her twenties or thirties in good health and CMV-seronegative. Sequencing used PBMCs. The rearrangement links TRBV29-1 to TRBJ1-1; 9 nucleotides line up with TRBD1. The CDR3 DNA sequence: TGCAGCGCTGGACAGGGGAGAGAGGAAGCTTTCTTT. Encoded protein: CSAGQGREEAFF.